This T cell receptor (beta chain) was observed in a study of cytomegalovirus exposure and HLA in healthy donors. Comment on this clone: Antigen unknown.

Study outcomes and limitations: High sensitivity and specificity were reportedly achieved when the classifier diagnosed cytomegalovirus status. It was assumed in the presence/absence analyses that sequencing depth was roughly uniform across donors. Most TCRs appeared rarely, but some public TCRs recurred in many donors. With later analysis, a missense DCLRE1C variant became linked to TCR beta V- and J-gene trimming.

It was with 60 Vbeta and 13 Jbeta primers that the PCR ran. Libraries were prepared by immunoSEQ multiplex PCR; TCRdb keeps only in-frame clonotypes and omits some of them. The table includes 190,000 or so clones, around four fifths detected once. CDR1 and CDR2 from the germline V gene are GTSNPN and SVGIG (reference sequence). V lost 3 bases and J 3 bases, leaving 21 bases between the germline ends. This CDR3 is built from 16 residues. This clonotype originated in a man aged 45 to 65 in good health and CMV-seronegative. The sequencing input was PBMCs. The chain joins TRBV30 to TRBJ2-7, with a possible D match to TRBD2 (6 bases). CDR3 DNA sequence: TGTGCCTGGAGGGAGGGTATTGGTAGGGGAATCTACGAGCAGTACTTC. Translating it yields CAWREGIGRGIYEQYF.